The 32 T cell receptor beta chains below come from one sample, sequenced in a study of control samples from healthy donors and cancer patients. Produced via immunoSEQ multiplex PCR; TCRdb's table is partial and in-frame only. The sample has tens of thousands of clones; just under 90% are singletons. The sample comprised blood. The receptor set was obtained from a man aged 45 to 65 in good health.

The rearrangement links TRBV24-1 to TRBJ1-5, with 7 bases identical to TRBD1. The CDR3 covers 14 residues. Germline V gives CDR1 KGHDR, CDR2 SFDVKD. Trimming removed 2 bases from V and 6 bases from J; junction bases left unmatched: 3. The CDR3: CATSDSRTGQPQHF. Here the CDR3 DNA reads TGTGCCACCAGTGATTCAAGGACAGGTCAGCCCCAGCATTTT.

V gene TRBV23-1 combines with J gene TRBJ2-1, with a weak D call TRBD1 (5 bases). TRBV23-1 is placed among ORFs of uncertain function. Between the trimmed V and J ends, which lost 0 bases and 6 bases, there was a span of 15 bases. The CDR3 is 16 amino acids. This chain's CDR3 is CASSQSRQGRGNEQFF. CDR3 DNA: TGCGCCAGCAGTCAATCGAGGCAGGGAAGGGGCAATGAGCAGTTCTTC.

This chain links TRBV27 with TRBJ2-7, with TRBD1 as a possible D gene (6 bases). Germline V lookup: CDR1 MNHEY, CDR2 SMNVEV (reference sequence). CDR3 length: 14 residues. V gave up 4 bases and J gave up 1 base, with 11 bases separating them. CDR3 amino acids: CASSSTGWSYEQYF. Here the CDR3 DNA reads TGTGCCAGCAGTTCCACAGGGTGGTCCTACGAGCAGTACTTC.

The genes are TRBV5-1 and TRBJ2-7; D might be TRBD2 (5 bases). The germline V and J ends were trimmed by 0 bases and 2 bases, with 12 bases remaining between them. Germline CDR1 SGHRS, CDR2 YFSETQ. The CDR3 sequence is 15 residues long. The CDR3 loop is CASSLGGGLAYEQYF. CDR3 nucleotide sequence: TGCGCCAGCAGCTTGGGCGGAGGTCTGGCCTACGAGCAGTACTTC.

This chain uses TRBV9 with TRBJ2-7; possible D gene TRBD2, 5 bases. The CDR3 runs to 13 residues. Germline V gene lookup returns CDR1 SGDLS and CDR2 YYNGEE. Trimming removed 0 bases from V and 7 bases from J, with 11 bases in between. The CDR3: CASSVGWTGEQYF. The CDR3 nucleotides are TGTGCCAGCAGCGTAGGGTGGACGGGAGAGCAGTACTTC.

The rearrangement joins TRBV19 to TRBJ1-1; D call uncertain. V was cut by 1 base and J by 6 bases, with 15 bases left in between. From germline, CDR1 is LNHDA and CDR2 SQIVND (reference sequence). The CDR3 has 15 amino acids. CDR3 nucleotides: TGTGCCAGTAGTATAGTTCAGACTCGGGTGGCTGAAGCTTTCTTT. The encoded protein is CASSIVQTRVAEAFF.

The genes are TRBV7-9 and TRBJ1-1; D might be TRBD1 (5 bases). CDR3 length equals 15 residues. Per germline, CDR1 SEHNR and CDR2 FQNEAQ (reference sequence). Deletions cut 4 bases from V and 7 bases from J, with 19 bases between. CDR3 DNA sequence: TGTGCCAGCAGCTCCGGGTCTTTCGGGACCGGTGAAGCTTTCTTT. It encodes CASSSGSFGTGEAFF.

This chain links TRBV4-2 with TRBJ1-2; maybe TRBD1 (6 bases). Trimming removed 1 base at V and 6 bases at J, with 12 bases between. Germline CDR1 is LGHNA and CDR2 is YNFKEQ. The CDR3 runs 14 residues. The CDR3 sequence is CASSQGGQSNGYTF. CDR3 bases: TGTGCCAGCAGCCAAGGTGGACAGTCTAATGGCTACACCTTC.

This clone was recorded once. The chain employs TRBV18 and TRBJ1-2; 8 nucleotides agree with TRBD1. Germline V gene lookup returns CDR1 KGHSH and CDR2 LQKENI. The CDR3 is 17 amino acids. V lost 0 bases, J lost 0 bases, and 6 bases stayed unmatched. The CDR3 DNA is TGTGCCAGCTCACCACCTCAGGGGGCCGCATCTAACTATGGCTACACCTTC. Amino acid sequence: CASSPPQGAASNYGYTF.

This chain connects TRBV2 to TRBJ2-2, with 9 positions matching TRBD2. The V and J ends lost 7 bases and 4 bases, in that order; junction bases with no gene match: 7. The CDR3 totals 15 residues. Germline values: CDR1 SNHLY, CDR2 FYNNEI. The CDR3 DNA is TGTGCCAGCAACCCCGCGGGGGGGAGCACCGGGGAGCTGTTTTTT. Its protein product is CASNPAGGSTGELFF.

The sample holds a few counts of this clone. The chain links TRBV18 to TRBJ2-3, with D possibly matching TRBD2 (6 bases). CDR1 KGHSH and CDR2 LQKENI come from the germline V gene. V dropped 1 base and J dropped 3 bases, with 11 bases sitting between them. There are 15 residues in the CDR3. CDR3 sequence: CASSPQISGTDTQYF. The CDR3 nucleotides are TGTGCCAGCTCACCACAGATCAGCGGGACAGATACGCAGTATTTT. The full variable domain, in which reference TRBV18 and TRBJ2-3 provide the parts outside the CDR3, is NAGVMQNPRHLVRRRGQEARLRCSPMKGHSHVYWYRQLPEEGLKFMVYLQKENIIDESGMPKERFSAEFPKEGPSILRIQQVVRGDSAAYFCASSPQISGTDTQYFGPGTRLTVL.

The chain uses TRBV6-5 and TRBJ1-2; 12 bases match TRBD1. Per germline, CDR1 MNHEY and CDR2 SVGAGI. The CDR3 is 16 amino acids. V dropped 0 bases and J dropped 3; count of bases not matched to a gene: 2. The CDR3 DNA reads as TGTGCCAGCAGTTACTCGAGGGACAGGGGGCACTATGGCTACACCTTC. Translation: CASSYSRDRGHYGYTF.

The chain combines TRBV29-1 with TRBJ1-2; 7 bases line up with TRBD1. J was trimmed by 4 bases and V by 6 bases; bases with no gene match: 5. The CDR3 covers 12 residues. CDR1 is SQVTM, CDR2 ANQGSEA, per germline. This CDR3 is CSVPQGSYGYTF. The CDR3 coding sequence is TGCAGCGTACCACAGGGGAGCTATGGCTACACCTTC. The complete variable domain, with remaining parts taken from reference TRBV29-1 and TRBJ1-2, reads SAVISQKPSRDICQRGTSLTIQCQVDSQVTMMFWYRQQPGQSLTLIATANQGSEATYESGFVIDKFPISRPNLTFSTLTVSNMSPEDSSIYLCSVPQGSYGYTFGSGTRLTVV.

This clone was seen once. J is TRBJ1-5 and V is TRBV7-8, with D unresolved. The CDR3 spans 13 residues. Between the trimmed V and J ends, which lost 0 bases and 7 bases, there was a span of 7 bases. Germline values: CDR1 SGHVS, CDR2 FQNEAQ. CDR3: CASSLAVGQPQHF. In nucleotides, the CDR3 is TGTGCCAGCAGCTTAGCAGTAGGACAGCCCCAGCATTTT.

The chain carries TRBV12-3 or TRBV12-4 and TRBJ2-7; D is ambiguous. The CDR3 extends over 12 amino acids. V shed 5 bases and J shed 4 bases, with 9 bases lying between them. CDR3 protein: CASSRELYEQYF. DNA for the CDR3: TGTGCCAGCAGTAGAGAACTGTACGAGCAGTACTTC.

In this sample, this clone turned up a few times. The chain recombines TRBV27 with TRBJ2-1, with 9 bases matching TRBD1. Looked up from germline, CDR1 is MNHEY and CDR2 is SMNVEV (reference sequence). The CDR3 has 15 amino acids. V dropped 7 bases and J dropped 5; count of bases not matched to a gene: 9. CDR3 bases: TGTGCCAGCACTTTCCTCGGGACAGGGAACAATGAGCAGTTCTTC. Its translation: CASTFLGTGNNEQFF.

The chain recombines TRBV19 with TRBJ2-5; the match to TRBD2 covers 13 bases. Germline V gene data show CDR1 as LNHDA and CDR2 as SQIVND (reference sequence). V shed 4 bases and J 8 bases; nucleotides not matched to a gene: 10. This CDR3 region has 16 residues. CDR3 coding DNA: TGTGCCAGTAGTACCTGGACTAGCGGGGGCCTTGCAACCCAGTACTTC. As protein: CASSTWTSGGLATQYF.

The gene calls are TRBV5-1 and TRBJ2-7; D is unclear. The V gene lost 2 bases and the J gene lost 4 bases, with 13 bases spanning the gap. This CDR3 region has 14 residues. Germline CDR1 is SGHRS and CDR2 is YFSETQ. The chain's CDR3 is CASSFGQVNYEQYF. CDR3 in DNA: TGCGCCAGCAGCTTTGGGCAGGTTAATTACGAGCAGTACTTC.

This rearrangement joins TRBV2 to TRBJ2-1; D gene unclear. Germline V gene sequence: CDR1 SNHLY, CDR2 FYNNEI. V lost 5 bases and J lost 8, with 10 bases in between. The CDR3 is made up of 12 amino acids. CDR3 DNA: TGTGCCAGCAGTCTTGGGGATCATGAGCAGTTCTTC. This codes for CASSLGDHEQFF. The variable domain in full, with the rest retrieved from reference TRBV2 and TRBJ2-1, is EPEVTQTPSHQVTQMGQEVILRCVPISNHLYFYWYRQILGQKVEFLVSFYNNEISEKSEIFDDQFSVERPDGSNFTLKIRSTKLEDSAMYFCASSLGDHEQFFGPGTRLTVL.

In DNA, the CDR3 is TGTGCCAGCAGCTTTGGAACAGGGTTCAGCAATCAGCCCCAGCATTTT. This encodes CASSFGTGFSNQPQHF. The chain links TRBV5-5 to TRBJ1-5; TRBD1 might be the D (6 bases). V was trimmed by 2 bases and J by 1 base, leaving 13 bases between them. This CDR3 has 16 residues. Germline V gene lookup returns CDR1 SGHKS and CDR2 YYEKEE (reference sequence).

The rearrangement links TRBV5-4 to TRBJ1-1, with D tentatively TRBD1 (5 bases). V was pared by 6 bases and J by 3 bases, with 9 bases between. The CDR3 consists of 12 residues. Germline V gene sequence: CDR1 SGHNT, CDR2 YYREEE (reference sequence). For the CDR3, the DNA is TGTGCCAGCACGGGGGAAGACACTGAAGCTTTCTTT. As protein: CASTGEDTEAFF.

The rearrangement uses TRBV7-8 and TRBJ1-5, with D uncertain. The V gene's germline CDR1 is SGHVS and CDR2 FQNEAQ. V lost 6 bases and J 5 bases, leaving 11 bases between the germline ends. The CDR3 runs to 13 residues. The CDR3 DNA reads as TGTGCCAGCAGTTTGGACCGAGATCAGCCCCAGCATTTT. This gives the protein CASSLDRDQPQHF.

The chain uses TRBV7-6 and TRBJ2-6, with D possibly being TRBD2 (7 bases). The ends were cut back, 5 bases at V and 0 bases at J, with 14 bases in the middle. Germline V CDR1 and CDR2: SGHVS, FNYEAQ. The CDR3 spans 17 residues. The CDR3: CASSPKAGASGANVLTF. The CDR3 nucleotides are TGTGCCAGCAGCCCAAAGGCGGGGGCCTCTGGGGCCAACGTCCTGACTTTC.

The chain combines TRBV5-1 with TRBJ2-7, with TRBD1 identical over 9 bases. Germline V gene lookup returns CDR1 SGHRS and CDR2 YFSETQ. CDR3 length: 15 amino acids. The V segment lost 4 bases and the J segment 0 bases; nucleotides outside the gene matches: 5. In DNA form, the CDR3 reads TGCGCCAGCAGCCCGGGACAGGGTAACTCCTACGAGCAGTACTTC. Encoded protein: CASSPGQGNSYEQYF.

Here the CDR3 reads CASSSLPDSFYGYTF. The CDR3 DNA reads TGTGCCAGCAGTAGCCTCCCGGACAGCTTCTATGGCTACACCTTC. The V and J genes are TRBV6-5 and TRBJ1-2; D is possibly TRBD1 (6 bases). The CDR3 has 15 amino acids. V shed 5 bases and J shed 4 bases, with 17 bases lying between them. The germline V gene has CDR1 MNHEY and CDR2 SVGAGI.

The chain uses TRBV19 and TRBJ2-3; D gene unclear. Germline loops: CDR1 LNHDA, CDR2 SQIVND (reference sequence). The CDR3 sequence is 13 residues long. Trimming left V 2 bases short and J 1 base short, with 4 bases between. The CDR3 DNA sequence: TGTGCCAGTAGTATAATCGGCACAGATACGCAGTATTTT. Amino acids: CASSIIGTDTQYF. Full variable domain (remainder filled in from reference TRBV19 and TRBJ2-3): DGGITQSPKYLFRKEGQNVTLSCEQNLNHDAMYWYRQDPGQGLRLIYYSQIVNDFQKGDIAEGYSVSREKKESFPLTVTSAQKNPTAFYLCASSIIGTDTQYFGPGTRLTVL.

Written as DNA, the CDR3 is TGTGCCAGCAGCCCTCTGCAAGGACCCCAAAACATTCAGTACTTC. The encoded protein is CASSPLQGPQNIQYF. The rearrangement joins TRBV11-3 to TRBJ2-4; unclear D gene. CDR3 length equals 15 residues. Germline lookup yields CDR1 SGHNT and CDR2 YENEEA. Trimming took 5 bases from V and 5 from J, leaving 16 bases between them.

The gene calls are TRBV18 and TRBJ1-1; possible D gene TRBD1, 5 bases. CDR3 length: 14 residues. The germline V and J ends were trimmed by 2 bases and 6 bases, with 13 bases remaining between them. Germline V gene sequence: CDR1 KGHSH, CDR2 LQKENI. The CDR3 protein is CASSPGAGRPEAFF. The DNA of the CDR3 is TGTGCCAGCTCACCAGGGGCAGGTAGGCCTGAAGCTTTCTTT.

This chain joins TRBV7-6 and TRBJ2-2; 8 positions match TRBD1. Losses at the gene ends were 4 bases for V and 4 bases for J; bases not matched to a gene: 8. Germline assignment: CDR1 SGHVS and CDR2 FNYEAQ. There are 16 residues in the CDR3. The CDR3 nucleotides read TGTGCCAGCAGCTCGGGACGGACAGGGCTCACCGGGGAGCTGTTTTTT. This codes for CASSSGRTGLTGELFF.

This clone was seen a few times. The chain uses TRBV6-1 and TRBJ1-2, with a tentative D call TRBD1 (6 bases). The CDR3 covers 16 residues. V lost 0 bases and J lost 5, with 16 bases in between. In germline, CDR1 is MNHNS, CDR2 SASEGT. As DNA, the CDR3 is TGTGCCAGCAGTGAAGCTCTACAGGGAGTAGGATATGGCTACACCTTC. Translated, it gives CASSEALQGVGYGYTF.

This clone showed up just once. The chain carries TRBV10-2 and TRBJ1-1; 10 nucleotides match TRBD1. CDR1 and CDR2 (germline): WSHSY, SAAADI. The CDR3 contains 15 residues. The J segment lost 1 base and the V segment lost 6 bases, leaving 5 bases of the junction unmatched. The CDR3 loop reads CASRGTGATNTEAFF. The DNA for the CDR3 is TGCGCCAGCAGGGGGACAGGGGCGACGAACACTGAAGCTTTCTTT.

This clone has only one observation. V and J are TRBV19 and TRBJ2-3; the match to TRBD2 covers 11 bases. CDR1 LNHDA and CDR2 SQIVND come from the germline V gene (reference sequence). This CDR3 spans 18 amino acids. Unmatched junction bases numbered 11, after V lost 5 bases and J lost 1 base. CDR3 DNA: TGTGCCAGTAGTCGTTGGGCTAGCGGGGGGATAGGCACAGATACGCAGTATTTT. It codes for CASSRWASGGIGTDTQYF.